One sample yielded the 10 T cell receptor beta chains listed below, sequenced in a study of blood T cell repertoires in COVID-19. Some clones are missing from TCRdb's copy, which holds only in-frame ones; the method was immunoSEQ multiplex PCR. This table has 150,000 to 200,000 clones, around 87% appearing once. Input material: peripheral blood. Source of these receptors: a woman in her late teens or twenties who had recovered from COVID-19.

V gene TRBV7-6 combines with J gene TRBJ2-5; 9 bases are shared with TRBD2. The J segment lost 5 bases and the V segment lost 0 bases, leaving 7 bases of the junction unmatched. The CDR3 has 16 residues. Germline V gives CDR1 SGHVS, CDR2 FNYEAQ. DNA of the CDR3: TGTGCCAGCAGCTTAGCGCAACTAGCGGGTTCCGAGACCCAGTACTTC. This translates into CASSLAQLAGSETQYF.

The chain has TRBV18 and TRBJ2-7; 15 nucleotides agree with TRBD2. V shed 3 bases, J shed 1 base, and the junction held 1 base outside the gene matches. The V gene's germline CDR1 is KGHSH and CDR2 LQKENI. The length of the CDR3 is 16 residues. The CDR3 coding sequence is TGTGCCAGCTCACCGGGACTAGCGGGAGGTTCCTACGAGCAGTACGTC. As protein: CASSPGLAGGSYEQYV.

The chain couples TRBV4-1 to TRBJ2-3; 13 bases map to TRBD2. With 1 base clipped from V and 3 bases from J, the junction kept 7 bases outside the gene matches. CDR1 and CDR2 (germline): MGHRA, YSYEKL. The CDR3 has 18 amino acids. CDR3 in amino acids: CASSQGLAGGFETDTQYF. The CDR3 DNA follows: TGCGCCAGCAGCCAAGGACTAGCGGGGGGTTTTGAGACAGATACGCAGTATTTT.

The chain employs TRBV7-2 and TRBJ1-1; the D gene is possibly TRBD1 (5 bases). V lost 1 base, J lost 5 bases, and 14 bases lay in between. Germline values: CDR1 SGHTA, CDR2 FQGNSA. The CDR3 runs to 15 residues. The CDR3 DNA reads TGTGCCAGCAGCTTAGGGGGGGGGTCCCCAACTGAAGCTTTCTTT. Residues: CASSLGGGSPTEAFF.

CDR3 loop: CASSVAPGQGTDTQYF. CDR3 nucleotide sequence: TGTGCCAGCAGCGTAGCCCCGGGACAGGGGACAGATACGCAGTATTTT. The J gene is TRBJ2-3, the V gene TRBV9; TRBD1 aligns across 10 bases. This CDR3 has 16 amino acids. CDR1 is SGDLS, CDR2 YYNGEE, per germline. V lost 0 bases and J lost 3; bases outside the gene matches: 4.

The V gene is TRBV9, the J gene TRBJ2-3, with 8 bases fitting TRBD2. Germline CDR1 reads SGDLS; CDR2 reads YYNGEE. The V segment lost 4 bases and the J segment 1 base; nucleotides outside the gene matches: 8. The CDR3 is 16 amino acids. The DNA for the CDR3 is TGTGCCAGCAGCCCCTTGACGGGGGGGGGCACAGATACGCAGTATTTT. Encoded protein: CASSPLTGGGTDTQYF.

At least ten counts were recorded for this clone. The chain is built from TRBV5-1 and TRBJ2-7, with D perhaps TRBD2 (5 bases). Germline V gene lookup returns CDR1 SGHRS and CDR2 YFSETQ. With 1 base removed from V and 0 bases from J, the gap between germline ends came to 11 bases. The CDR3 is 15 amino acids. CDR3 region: CASSLQLANSYEQYV. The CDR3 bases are TGCGCCAGCAGCTTGCAGCTAGCCAACTCCTACGAGCAGTACGTC.

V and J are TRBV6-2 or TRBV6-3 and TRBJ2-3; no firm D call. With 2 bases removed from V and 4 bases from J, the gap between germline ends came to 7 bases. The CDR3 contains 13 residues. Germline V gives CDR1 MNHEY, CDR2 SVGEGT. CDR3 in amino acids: CASSYAGPDTQYF. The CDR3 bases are TGTGCCAGCAGTTACGCTGGCCCAGATACGCAGTATTTT.

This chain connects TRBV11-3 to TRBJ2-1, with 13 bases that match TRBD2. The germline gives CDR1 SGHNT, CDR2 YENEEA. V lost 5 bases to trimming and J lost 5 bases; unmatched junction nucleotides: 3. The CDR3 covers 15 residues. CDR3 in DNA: TGTGCCAGCAGCCGCGGGACTAGCGGGAACAATGAGCAGTTCTTC. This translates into CASSRGTSGNNEQFF.

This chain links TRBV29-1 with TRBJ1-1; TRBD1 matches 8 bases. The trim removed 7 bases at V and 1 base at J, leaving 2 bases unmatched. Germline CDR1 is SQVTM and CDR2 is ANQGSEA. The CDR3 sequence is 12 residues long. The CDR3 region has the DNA TGCAGCGCTGACAGGGGGAACACTGAAGCTTTCTTT. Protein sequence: CSADRGNTEAFF.